This TCR beta chain was retrieved from a study of OX40 agonist ivuxolimab in advanced cancers. Study information: Patient treatment consisted of intravenous ivuxolimab administration every 2 weeks at 0.01 to 10 mg/kg. One hepatocellular carcinoma and a couple of cutaneous melanoma patients partially responded.

The CDR3 totals 13 residues. CDR1 and CDR2 from the germline V gene are LNHDA and SQIVND (reference sequence). Deletions cut 1 base from V and 8 bases from J, with 9 bases between. Profiled with immunoSEQ multiplex PCR; TCRdb holds only in-frame clones, not every one. This sample has roughly 28,000 clones, with more than 75% found just once. Sequenced here: CD4+ or CD8+ T cells sorted from blood, sampled in a trial of the OX40 agonist ivuxolimab. This receptor was identified in an adult with an advanced solid tumor such as melanoma, head and neck, liver or kidney cancer. This chain uses TRBV19 with TRBJ2-1; perhaps TRBD1 as D (5 bases). Written as DNA, the CDR3 is TGTGCCAGTAGTATAGGCAGGGCCTATGAGCAGTTCTTC. It encodes CASSIGRAYEQFF.